A selection of T cell receptor beta chains follows, all from one sample in a study of blood T cell repertoires in COVID-19. Some clones are missing from TCRdb's copy, which holds only in-frame ones; the method was immunoSEQ multiplex PCR. The repertoire consists of approximately 290,000 clones, with 91% occurring once and the leading ten covering over 2%. Sequencing was carried out using peripheral blood. These receptors all come from a woman between 25 and 40 years old with COVID-19, enrolled during active disease. Both conserved end residues are part of each CDR3. Each record gives: V gene, D gene, J gene, clone size, CDR3 DNA, CDR3 protein. D genes are given only for firm matches. Only part of the rows carry a size: once, few, many, or a class if the clone is expanded.

v_gene: TRBV30; d_gene: -; j_gene: TRBJ2-1; abundance: -; CDR3nt: TGTGCCTGGAATCCTTCAAGTGGCGGGATTCGTGAGCAGTTCTTC; CDR3aa: CAWNPSSGGIREQFF
v_gene: TRBV3-1/TRBV3-2; d_gene: -; j_gene: TRBJ1-1; abundance: -; CDR3nt: TGTGCCAGCAGCCAAGACCATCTGAACACTGAAGCTTTCTTT; CDR3aa: CASSQDHLNTEAFF
v_gene: TRBV10-1; d_gene: TRBD2; j_gene: TRBJ2-3; abundance: -; CDR3nt: TGCGCCAGCGCCCCTAGCGGGAGGGCAAGCGATACGCAGTATTTT; CDR3aa: CASAPSGRASDTQYF
v_gene: TRBV18; d_gene: -; j_gene: TRBJ2-7; abundance: few; CDR3nt: TGTGCCAGCTCCGCCCTTGGGGGGTTGGCCTACGAGCAGTACTTC; CDR3aa: CASSALGGLAYEQYF
v_gene: TRBV14; d_gene: -; j_gene: TRBJ1-6; abundance: -; CDR3nt: TGTGCCAGCAGCCAAAGTCCCCAGTTACCCCTCCACTTT; CDR3aa: CASSQSPQLPLHF
v_gene: TRBV30; d_gene: -; j_gene: TRBJ2-3; abundance: once; CDR3nt: TGTGCCTGGAGGCAAAAACGGACTGCCTACACAGATACGCAGTATTTT; CDR3aa: CAWRQKRTAYTDTQYF
v_gene: TRBV2; d_gene: -; j_gene: TRBJ1-5; abundance: -; CDR3nt: TGTGCCAGCAGTGAGAGGTTGCATCAGCCCCAGCATTTT; CDR3aa: CASSERLHQPQHF
v_gene: TRBV19; d_gene: -; j_gene: TRBJ2-3; abundance: -; CDR3nt: TGTGCCAGTAGTGTCTTGGGCAGCACAGATACGCAGTATTTT; CDR3aa: CASSVLGSTDTQYF
v_gene: TRBV4-1; d_gene: -; j_gene: TRBJ1-1; abundance: -; CDR3nt: TGCGCCAGCAGCCAAGGCCCCGGGGAGAGCACTGAAGCTTTCTTT; CDR3aa: CASSQGPGESTEAFF
v_gene: TRBV27; d_gene: -; j_gene: TRBJ1-4; abundance: -; CDR3nt: TGTGCCAGCAGTACGGGCCCGGGAAGTGAAAAACTGTTTTTT; CDR3aa: CASSTGPGSEKLFF
v_gene: TRBV13; d_gene: TRBD2; j_gene: TRBJ2-7; abundance: -; CDR3nt: TGTGCCAGCAGCTTAGGGCCCATAGCGGGTGATTCCTACGAGCAGTACTTC; CDR3aa: CASSLGPIAGDSYEQYF
v_gene: TRBV5-5; d_gene: -; j_gene: TRBJ1-4; abundance: -; CDR3nt: TGTGCCAGCAGCTTTTTGTCCGGGTTAGGTGAAAAACTGTTTTTT; CDR3aa: CASSFLSGLGEKLFF
v_gene: TRBV12-3/TRBV12-4; d_gene: TRBD1; j_gene: TRBJ2-2; abundance: few; CDR3nt: TGTGCCAGCAGCCGACAGGGTCGCGGGGAGCTGTTTTTT; CDR3aa: CASSRQGRGELFF
v_gene: TRBV7-2; d_gene: TRBD1; j_gene: TRBJ1-2; abundance: -; CDR3nt: TGTGCCAGCAGCCCGTCTGGGACAGGGGTTGGTGGCTACACCTTC; CDR3aa: CASSPSGTGVGGYTF
v_gene: TRBV5-1; d_gene: TRBD2; j_gene: TRBJ2-7; abundance: -; CDR3nt: TGCGCCAGCAGCTTGGGACTAGCGGGAGGGCCGATCTACGAGCAGTACTTC; CDR3aa: CASSLGLAGGPIYEQYF